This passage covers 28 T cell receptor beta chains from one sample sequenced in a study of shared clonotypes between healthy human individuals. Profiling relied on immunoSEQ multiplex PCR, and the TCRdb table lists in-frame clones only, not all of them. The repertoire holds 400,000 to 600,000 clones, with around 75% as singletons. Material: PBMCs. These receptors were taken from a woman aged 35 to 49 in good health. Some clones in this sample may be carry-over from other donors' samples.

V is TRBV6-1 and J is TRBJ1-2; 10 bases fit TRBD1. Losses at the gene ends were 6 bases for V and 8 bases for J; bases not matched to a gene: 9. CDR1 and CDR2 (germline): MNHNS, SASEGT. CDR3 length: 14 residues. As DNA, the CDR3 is TGTGCCAGCAGCCCAGACAGGGGGCGAAGAGGCTACACCTTC. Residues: CASSPDRGRRGYTF.

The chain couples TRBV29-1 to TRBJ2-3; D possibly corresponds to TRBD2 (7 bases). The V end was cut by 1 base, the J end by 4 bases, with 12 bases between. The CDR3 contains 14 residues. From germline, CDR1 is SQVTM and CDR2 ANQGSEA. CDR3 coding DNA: TGCAGCGTTGAAGGGTGGGGGGGCCCAGATACGCAGTATTTT. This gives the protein CSVEGWGGPDTQYF.

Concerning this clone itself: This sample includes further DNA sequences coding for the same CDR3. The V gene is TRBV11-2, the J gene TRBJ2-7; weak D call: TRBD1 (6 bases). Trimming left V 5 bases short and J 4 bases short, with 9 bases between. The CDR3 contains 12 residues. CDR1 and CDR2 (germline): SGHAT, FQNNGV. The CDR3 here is CASSLQGYEQYF. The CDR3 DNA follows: TGTGCCAGCAGCCTCCAGGGGTACGAGCAGTACTTC.

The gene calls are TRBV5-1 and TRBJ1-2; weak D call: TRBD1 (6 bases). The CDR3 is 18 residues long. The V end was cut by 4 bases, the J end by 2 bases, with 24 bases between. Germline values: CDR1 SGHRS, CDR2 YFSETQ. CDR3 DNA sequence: TGCGCCAGCAGCCCCCCGGGAGGCCCACAGGGAGGGAACTATGGCTACACCTTC. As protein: CASSPPGGPQGGNYGYTF.

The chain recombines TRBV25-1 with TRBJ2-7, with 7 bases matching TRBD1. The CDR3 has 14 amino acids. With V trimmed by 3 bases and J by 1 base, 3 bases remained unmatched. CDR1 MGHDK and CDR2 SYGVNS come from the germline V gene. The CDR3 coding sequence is TGTGCCAGCAGTGACCCGGGACAGTCCTACGAGCAGTACTTC. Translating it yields CASSDPGQSYEQYF.

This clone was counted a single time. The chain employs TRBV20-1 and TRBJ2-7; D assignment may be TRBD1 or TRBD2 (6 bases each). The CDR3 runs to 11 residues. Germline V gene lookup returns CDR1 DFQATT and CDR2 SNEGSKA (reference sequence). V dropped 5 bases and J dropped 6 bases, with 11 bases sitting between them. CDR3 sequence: CSALGGSEQYF. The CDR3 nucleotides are TGCAGTGCTCTAGGGGGGTCCGAGCAGTACTTC.

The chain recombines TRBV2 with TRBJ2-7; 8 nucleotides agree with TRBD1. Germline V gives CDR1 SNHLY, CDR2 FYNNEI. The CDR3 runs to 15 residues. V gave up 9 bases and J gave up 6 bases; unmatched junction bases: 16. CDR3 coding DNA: TGTGCCAGTACGACAGGGGCCCGAGGTCGGGCCGAGCAGTACTTC. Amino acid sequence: CASTTGARGRAEQYF.

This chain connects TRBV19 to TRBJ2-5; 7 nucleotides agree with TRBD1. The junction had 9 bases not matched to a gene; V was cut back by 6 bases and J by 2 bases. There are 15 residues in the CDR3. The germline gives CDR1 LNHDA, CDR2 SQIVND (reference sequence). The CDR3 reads CASSNQDRPQETQYF. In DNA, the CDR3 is TGTGCCAGTAGCAACCAGGACAGGCCACAAGAGACCCAGTACTTC.

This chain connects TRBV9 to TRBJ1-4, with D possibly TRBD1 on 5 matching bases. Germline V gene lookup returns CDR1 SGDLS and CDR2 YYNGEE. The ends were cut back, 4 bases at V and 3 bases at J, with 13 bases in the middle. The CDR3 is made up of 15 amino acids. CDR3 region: CASSPGTGANEKLFF. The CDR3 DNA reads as TGTGCCAGCAGCCCGGGGACCGGGGCTAATGAAAAACTGTTTTTT.

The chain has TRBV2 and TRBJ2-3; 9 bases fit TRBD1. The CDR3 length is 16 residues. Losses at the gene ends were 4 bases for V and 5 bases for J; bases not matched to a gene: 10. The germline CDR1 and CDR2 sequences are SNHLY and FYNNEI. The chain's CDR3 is CASSGPRDRAIDTQYF. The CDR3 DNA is TGTGCCAGCAGTGGACCCCGGGACAGGGCGATAGATACGCAGTATTTT.

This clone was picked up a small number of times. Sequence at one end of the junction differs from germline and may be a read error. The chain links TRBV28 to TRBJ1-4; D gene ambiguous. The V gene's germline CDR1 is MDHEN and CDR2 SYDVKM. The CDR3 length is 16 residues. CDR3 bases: TGTGCCAGCAGTTCGACCCCTGAAATGAACAGCGGCCCGTGGAGGTTT. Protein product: CASSSTPEMNSGPWRF.

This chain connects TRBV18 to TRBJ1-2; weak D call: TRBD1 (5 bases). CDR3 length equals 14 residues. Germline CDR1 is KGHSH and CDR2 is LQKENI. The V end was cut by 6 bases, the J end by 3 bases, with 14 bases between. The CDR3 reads CASSPTGTDYGYTF. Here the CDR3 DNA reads TGTGCCAGCTCCCCCACCGGGACGGACTATGGCTACACCTTC.

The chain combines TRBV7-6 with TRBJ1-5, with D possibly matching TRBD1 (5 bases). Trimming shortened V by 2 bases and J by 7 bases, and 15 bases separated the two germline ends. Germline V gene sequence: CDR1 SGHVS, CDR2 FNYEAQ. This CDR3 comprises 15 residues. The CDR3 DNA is TGTGCCAGCAGCTTATCGACGCGGGGCGAACAGCCCCAGCATTTT. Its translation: CASSLSTRGEQPQHF.

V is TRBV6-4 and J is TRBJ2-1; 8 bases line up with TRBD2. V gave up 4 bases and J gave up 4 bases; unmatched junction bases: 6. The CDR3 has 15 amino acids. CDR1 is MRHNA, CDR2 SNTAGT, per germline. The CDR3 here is CASSALAGPYNEQFF. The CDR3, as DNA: TGTGCCAGCAGTGCCTTAGCGGGACCGTACAATGAGCAGTTCTTC.

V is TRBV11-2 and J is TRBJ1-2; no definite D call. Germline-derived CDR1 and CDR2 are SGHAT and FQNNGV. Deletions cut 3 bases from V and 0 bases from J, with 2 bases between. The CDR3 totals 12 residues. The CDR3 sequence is CASSFTNYGYTF. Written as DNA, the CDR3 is TGTGCCAGCAGCTTCACTAACTATGGCTACACCTTC. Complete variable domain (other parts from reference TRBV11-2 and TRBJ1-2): EAGVAQSPRYKIIEKRQSVAFWCNPISGHATLYWYQQILGQGPKLLIQFQNNGVVDDSQLPKDRFSAERLKGVDSTLKIQPAKLEDSAVYLCASSFTNYGYTFGSGTRLTVV.

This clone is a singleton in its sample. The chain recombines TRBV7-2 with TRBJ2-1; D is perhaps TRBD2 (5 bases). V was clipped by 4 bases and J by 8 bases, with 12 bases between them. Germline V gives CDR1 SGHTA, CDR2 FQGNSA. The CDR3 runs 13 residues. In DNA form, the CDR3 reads TGTGCCAGCAGCTCTTCAGCGGAACATGAGCAGTTCTTC. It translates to CASSSSAEHEQFF. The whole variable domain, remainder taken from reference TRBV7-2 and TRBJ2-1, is GAGVSQSPSNKVTEKGKDVELRCDPISGHTALYWYRQSLGQGLEFLIYFQGNSAPDKSGLPSDRFSAERTGGSVSTLTIQRTQQEDSAVYLCASSSSAEHEQFFGPGTRLTVL.

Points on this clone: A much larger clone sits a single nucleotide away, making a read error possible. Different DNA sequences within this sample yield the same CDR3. The CDR3 DNA follows: TGTGCCAGCAGCTTACAAGGGAGCTCCTACGAGCAGTACTTC. It translates to CASSLQGSSYEQYF. The gene calls are TRBV7-2 and TRBJ2-5; D is perhaps TRBD2 (5 bases). The DNA matches TRBJ2-7 better at its end, which makes the J call doubtful. This CDR3 contains 14 residues. Germline CDR1 SGHTA, CDR2 FQGNSA.

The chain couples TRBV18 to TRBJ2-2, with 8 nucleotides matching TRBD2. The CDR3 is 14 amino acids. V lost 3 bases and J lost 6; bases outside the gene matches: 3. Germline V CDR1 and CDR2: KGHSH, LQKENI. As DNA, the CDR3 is TGTGCCAGCTCACCTACGGGAGGGGCCGGGGAGCTGTTTTTT. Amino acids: CASSPTGGAGELFF.

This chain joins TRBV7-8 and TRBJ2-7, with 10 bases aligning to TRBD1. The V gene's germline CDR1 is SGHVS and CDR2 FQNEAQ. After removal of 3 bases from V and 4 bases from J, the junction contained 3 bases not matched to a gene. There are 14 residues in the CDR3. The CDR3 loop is CASSFDRGPYEQYF. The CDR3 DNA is TGTGCCAGCAGCTTTGACAGGGGGCCGTACGAGCAGTACTTC.

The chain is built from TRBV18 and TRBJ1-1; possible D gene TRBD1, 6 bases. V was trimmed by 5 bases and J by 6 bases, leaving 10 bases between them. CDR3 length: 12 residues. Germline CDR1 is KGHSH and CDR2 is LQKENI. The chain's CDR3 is CASSEGGPEAFF. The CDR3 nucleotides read TGTGCCAGCTCAGAGGGGGGGCCTGAAGCTTTCTTT.

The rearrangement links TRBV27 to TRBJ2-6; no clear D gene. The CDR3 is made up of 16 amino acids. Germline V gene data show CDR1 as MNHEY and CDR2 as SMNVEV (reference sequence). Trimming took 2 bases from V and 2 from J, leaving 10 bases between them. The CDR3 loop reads CASSLMTVAGANVLTF. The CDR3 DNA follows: TGTGCCAGCAGTTTAATGACGGTAGCTGGGGCCAACGTCCTGACTTTC.

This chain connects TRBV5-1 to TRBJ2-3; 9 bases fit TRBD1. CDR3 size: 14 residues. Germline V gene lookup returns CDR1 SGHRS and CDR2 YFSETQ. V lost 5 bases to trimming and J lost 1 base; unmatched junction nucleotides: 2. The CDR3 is CASRRTGGTDTQYF. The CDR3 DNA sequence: TGCGCCAGCAGGAGGACAGGGGGCACAGATACGCAGTATTTT.

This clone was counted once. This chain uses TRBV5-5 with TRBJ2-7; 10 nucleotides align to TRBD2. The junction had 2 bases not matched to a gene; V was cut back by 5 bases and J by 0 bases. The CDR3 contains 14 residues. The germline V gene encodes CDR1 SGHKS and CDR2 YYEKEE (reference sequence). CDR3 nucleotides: TGTGCCAGCAGGCCTAGCGGGAGCTCCTACGAGCAGTACTTC. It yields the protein CASRPSGSSYEQYF. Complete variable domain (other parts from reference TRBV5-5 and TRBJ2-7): DAGVTQSPTHLIKTRGQQVTLRCSPISGHKSVSWYQQVLGQGPQFIFQYYEKEERGRGNFPDRFSARQFPNYSSELNVNALLLGDSALYLCASRPSGSSYEQYFGPGTRLTVT.

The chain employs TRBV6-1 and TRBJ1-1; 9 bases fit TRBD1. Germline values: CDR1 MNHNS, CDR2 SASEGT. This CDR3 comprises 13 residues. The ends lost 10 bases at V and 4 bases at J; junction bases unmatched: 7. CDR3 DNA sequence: TGTGCCACCTTCCGGGACAGGGCCACTGAAGCTTTCTTT. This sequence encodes CATFRDRATEAFF.

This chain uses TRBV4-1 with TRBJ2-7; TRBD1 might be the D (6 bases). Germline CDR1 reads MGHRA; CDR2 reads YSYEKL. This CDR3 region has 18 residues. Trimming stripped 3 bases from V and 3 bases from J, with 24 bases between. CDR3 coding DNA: TGCGCCAGCAGCCACCTGGACTCACCCAGGGGTCCTCGCTACGAGCAGTACTTC. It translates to CASSHLDSPRGPRYEQYF.

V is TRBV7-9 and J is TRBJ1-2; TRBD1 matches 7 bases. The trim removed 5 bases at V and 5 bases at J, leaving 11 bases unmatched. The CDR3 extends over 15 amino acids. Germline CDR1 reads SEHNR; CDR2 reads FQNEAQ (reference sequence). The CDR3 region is CASSAGGGDRYGYTF. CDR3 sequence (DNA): TGTGCCAGCAGCGCAGGAGGGGGCGATAGGTATGGCTACACCTTC.

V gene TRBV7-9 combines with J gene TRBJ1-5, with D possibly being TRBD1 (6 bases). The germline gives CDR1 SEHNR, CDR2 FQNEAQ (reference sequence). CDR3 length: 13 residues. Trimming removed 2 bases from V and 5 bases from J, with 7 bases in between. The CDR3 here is CASSLRGDQPQHF. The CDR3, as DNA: TGTGCCAGCAGCTTAAGGGGGGATCAGCCCCAGCATTTT.

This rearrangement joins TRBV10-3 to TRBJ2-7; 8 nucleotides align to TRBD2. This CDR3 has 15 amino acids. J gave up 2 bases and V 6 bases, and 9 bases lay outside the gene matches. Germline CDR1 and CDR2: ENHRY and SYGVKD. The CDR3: CAISNPGLGTYEQYF. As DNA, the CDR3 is TGTGCCATCAGCAACCCGGGACTAGGTACCTACGAGCAGTACTTC.